Listed below are T cell receptor beta chains from one sample, sequenced in a study of shared clonotypes between healthy human individuals. Clones were sequenced by immunoSEQ multiplex PCR, and TCRdb holds only the in-frame ones, with some missing. In the table there are almost 700,000 clones, 92% of which are singletons. The sequenced sample consisted of naive CD8+ T cells sorted from blood. The receptors were sampled from a young man in good health. Both conserved end residues are part of each CDR3. Each record gives: clone size, D gene, J gene, V gene, CDR3 protein, CDR3 DNA. The D gene is left open where the match is weak. Clone size is not always given. Where it is, it says once, few, many or a class for expanded clones.

>.|.|TRBJ2-1|TRBV7-8
CASSLVPRQFPFF
TGTGCCAGCAGCTTAGTACCCCGACAGTTCCCGTTCTTC
>.|TRBD2|TRBJ2-4|TRBV27
CASKASGRQNIQYF
TGTGCCAGCAAGGCTAGCGGGAGACAAAACATTCAGTACTTC
>.|TRBD1|TRBJ1-1|TRBV4-1
CASSQVGTGRGTEAFF
TGCGCCAGCAGCCAAGTTGGGACAGGGAGGGGGACTGAAGCTTTCTTT
>.|.|TRBJ2-7|TRBV28
CASSLFQGALNYEQYF
TGTGCCAGCAGTTTATTCCAGGGCGCGCTCAACTACGAGCAGTACTTC
>once|TRBD2|TRBJ2-3|TRBV7-2
CASSKGTSGRTDTQYF
TGTGCCAGCAGCAAGGGGACTAGCGGACGCACAGATACGCAGTATTTT
>once|.|TRBJ2-1|TRBV7-9
CASRPLRTSEQSFNEQFF
TGTGCCAGCAGGCCTCTAAGAACCAGCGAGCAGTCATTCAATGAGCAGTTCTTC
>few|.|TRBJ2-2|TRBV6-1
CASRSGRNTGELFF
TGTGCCAGCAGGTCAGGGCGGAACACCGGGGAGCTGTTTTTT
>.|.|TRBJ1-1|TRBV27
CASSLGGNTEAFF
TGTGCCAGCAGTTTAGGGGGCAACACTGAAGCTTTCTTT
>.|TRBD2|TRBJ2-1|TRBV7-9
CASSPGTSALYNEQFF
TGTGCCAGCAGCCCCGGGACTAGCGCCCTATACAATGAGCAGTTCTTC
>.|.|TRBJ1-1|TRBV7-3
CASSSGLNTEAFF
TGTGCCAGCAGCTCGGGACTGAACACTGAAGCTTTCTTT
>.|TRBD2|TRBJ2-2|TRBV7-6
CASSLAAGGYTGELFF
TGTGCCAGCAGCTTAGCAGCGGGGGGGTACACCGGGGAGCTGTTTTTT
>once|TRBD1|TRBJ1-1|TRBV6-4
CASSDSPGGLEAFF
TGTGCCAGCAGTGACTCCCCAGGGGGCCTTGAAGCTTTCTTT
>.|TRBD1|TRBJ2-7|TRBV27
CASSLHFGTGEYEQYF
TGTGCCAGCAGTTTACACTTTGGGACAGGGGAATACGAGCAGTACTTC
>.|.|TRBJ1-4|TRBV25-1
CASSDSAAFNEKLFF
TGTGCCAGCAGTGACTCGGCAGCCTTTAATGAAAAACTGTTTTTT
>.|.|TRBJ2-7|TRBV6-1
CASSGSWGSSYEQYF
TGTGCCAGCAGTGGATCGTGGGGGAGTTCCTACGAGCAGTACTTC
>.|.|TRBJ2-1|TRBV7-9
CATVGEQSSYNEQFF
TGTGCCACCGTTGGGGAGCAGAGCTCCTACAATGAGCAGTTCTTC
>.|.|TRBJ2-7|TRBV19
CASSLIPGSPYEQYF
TGTGCCAGTAGTCTAATACCAGGGTCTCCCTACGAGCAGTACTTC
>.|.|TRBJ1-1|TRBV7-9
CASSFPDTEAFF
TGTGCCAGCAGCTTCCCCGACACTGAAGCTTTCTTT
>.|.|TRBJ2-1|TRBV6-1
CASPSALYNEQFF
TGTGCCAGCCCTAGTGCTCTCTACAATGAGCAGTTCTTC
>.|.|TRBJ2-4|TRBV7-9
CASSSGTFGKNIQYF
TGTGCCAGCAGTTCCGGGACATTTGGCAAAAACATTCAGTACTTC
>.|TRBD2|TRBJ2-1|TRBV4-2
CASSQDQGLAGGPGYEQFF
TGTGCCAGCAGCCAAGATCAAGGGCTAGCGGGAGGGCCGGGGTATGAGCAGTTCTTC
>.|TRBD1|TRBJ1-2|TRBV4-1
CASSHGTGNGYTF
TGCGCCAGCAGCCATGGGACAGGGAATGGCTACACCTTC
>.|.|TRBJ2-2|TRBV7-2
CASSLAGQGGGELFF
TGTGCCAGCAGCTTAGCGGGGCAGGGTGGCGGGGAGCTGTTTTTT
>.|.|TRBJ2-2|TRBV5-6
CASSLVGQAVGELFF
TGTGCCAGCAGCTTGGTCGGCCAGGCCGTCGGGGAGCTGTTTTTT
>.|TRBD2|TRBJ2-7|TRBV5-5
CASSFSGSFSYEQYF
TGTGCCAGCAGCTTTAGCGGGAGTTTCTCCTACGAGCAGTACTTC
>.|.|TRBJ2-2|TRBV10-2
CASSGSNTGELFF
TGCGCCAGCAGTGGGTCTAACACCGGGGAGCTGTTTTTT
>once|.|TRBJ2-3|TRBV27
CASSTWAGLESTDTQYF
TGTGCCAGCAGTACTTGGGCGGGACTCGAGAGCACAGATACGCAGTATTTT
>.|TRBD2|TRBJ2-7|TRBV5-1
CASSLEGLPYEQYF
TGCGCCAGCAGCTTGGAGGGACTACCCTACGAGCAGTACTTC
>once|.|TRBJ2-1|TRBV7-2
CASSLGPGSSYNEQFF
TGTGCCAGCAGCTTAGGTCCCGGGAGCTCCTACAATGAGCAGTTCTTC
>many|.|TRBJ2-7|TRBV2
CASRASPTASYEQYF
TGTGCCAGCAGGGCCAGCCCCACGGCCTCCTACGAGCAGTACTTC
>.|.|TRBJ1-5|TRBV27
CASSLSEGYQPQHF
TGTGCCAGCAGTTTATCGGAGGGTTATCAGCCCCAGCATTTT
>.|TRBD1|TRBJ2-7|TRBV7-9
CASRDRGYEQYF
TGTGCCAGCCGGGACAGGGGCTACGAGCAGTACTTC
>.|.|TRBJ2-2|TRBV7-9
CASAGGNTGELFF
TGTGCCAGCGCGGGCGGAAACACCGGGGAGCTGTTTTTT
>.|TRBD2|TRBJ2-7|TRBV27
CASSLGLAGPYEQYF
TGTGCCAGCAGTTTAGGACTAGCGGGCCCCTACGAGCAGTACTTC
>.|.|TRBJ2-3|TRBV28
CASSFFREIADTQYF
TGTGCCAGCAGTTTCTTCCGGGAGATCGCAGATACGCAGTATTTT
>.|TRBD1|TRBJ2-7|TRBV28
CASEGAIPQGRLNYEQYF
TGTGCCAGCGAGGGGGCCATTCCCCAGGGGCGCCTTAACTACGAGCAGTACTTC
>.|TRBD1|TRBJ2-5|TRBV5-4
CASSRNRDRVETQYF
TGTGCCAGCAGCCGTAATCGGGACAGGGTCGAGACCCAGTACTTC
>.|.|TRBJ2-1|TRBV28
CASSLYFGTVGDNEQFF
TGTGCCAGCAGTTTATATTTCGGGACCGTGGGTGACAATGAGCAGTTCTTC
>.|.|TRBJ1-1|TRBV19
CASSIPGSSTEAFF
TGTGCCAGTAGTATACCGGGGTCGAGCACTGAAGCTTTCTTT
>.|TRBD2|TRBJ2-7|TRBV4-1
CASSHRVGGRVYEQYF
TGCGCCAGCAGCCATCGGGTAGGCGGGAGAGTTTACGAGCAGTACTTC
>.|TRBD1|TRBJ2-7|TRBV6-5
CASSYIGGRGSYEQYF
TGTGCCAGCAGTTACATAGGGGGCAGGGGATCCTACGAGCAGTACTTC
>.|.|TRBJ1-1|TRBV9
CASSVSPLAGVNTEAFF
TGTGCCAGCAGCGTAAGCCCCCTGGCAGGAGTGAACACTGAAGCTTTCTTT
>.|.|TRBJ2-1|TRBV15
CATSRDNSYNEQFF
TGTGCCACCAGCAGAGATAACAGCTACAATGAGCAGTTCTTC
>.|TRBD2|TRBJ2-1|TRBV6-5
CASSYSILAGYNEQFF
TGTGCCAGCAGTTACTCGATACTAGCGGGGTACAATGAGCAGTTCTTC
>.|TRBD1|TRBJ2-5|TRBV14
CASSQPGTGWNFEETQYF
TGTGCCAGCAGCCAACCTGGGACAGGGTGGAATTTCGAAGAGACCCAGTACTTC
>once|TRBD2|TRBJ2-1|TRBV2
CASSEGYLAGGYEQFF
TGTGCCAGCAGTGAAGGATACCTAGCGGGAGGGTATGAGCAGTTCTTC
>.|.|TRBJ2-2|TRBV4-2
CASSQDSAANTGELFF
TGTGCCAGCAGCCAAGATTCGGCCGCGAACACCGGGGAGCTGTTTTTT
>.|TRBD1|TRBJ2-7|TRBV5-1
CASSHVGGQNHEQYF
TGCGCCAGCAGTCATGTTGGGGGACAGAACCACGAGCAGTACTTC
>.|TRBD2|TRBJ2-1|TRBV7-2
CASSPLAGGFYNEQFF
TGTGCCAGCAGCCCATTAGCGGGAGGGTTCTACAATGAGCAGTTCTTC
>.|TRBD2|TRBJ2-7|TRBV4-1
CASSQLGRDYSYEQYF
TGCGCCAGCAGCCAACTGGGCCGGGACTACTCCTACGAGCAGTACTTC
>.|.|TRBJ2-3|TRBV7-9
CASSWTDTQYF
TGTGCCAGCAGCTGGACAGATACGCAGTATTTT
>.|TRBD2|TRBJ2-7|TRBV19
CASSTAPTRLAGHYEQYF
TGTGCCAGTAGTACCGCCCCGACAAGGCTAGCGGGACACTACGAGCAGTACTTC
>.|TRBD2|TRBJ2-3|TRBV5-6
CASSQGLAGGGDTQYF
TGTGCCAGCAGCCAGGGACTAGCGGGAGGGGGAGATACGCAGTATTTT
>.|TRBD1|TRBJ2-1|TRBV9
CASSILPGQGANNEQFF
TGTGCCAGCAGTATTTTACCGGGACAGGGGGCGAACAATGAGCAGTTCTTC
>.|.|TRBJ2-7|TRBV27
CASRLTGLATYEQYF
TGTGCCAGCAGACTAACAGGGTTGGCTACCTACGAGCAGTACTTC
>.|TRBD1|TRBJ2-7|TRBV29-1
CSAWGQSTSYEQYF
TGCAGCGCTTGGGGACAGTCAACCTCCTACGAGCAGTACTTC
>.|.|TRBJ2-1|TRBV5-1
CASSLGGGNSYNEQFF
TGCGCCAGCAGCTTGGGGGGAGGCAACTCCTACAATGAGCAGTTCTTC
>.|TRBD1|TRBJ1-5|TRBV6-1
CASRDRGPQHF
TGTGCCAGCAGGGACAGGGGGCCCCAGCATTTT
>.|TRBD2|TRBJ2-3|TRBV27
CASSSGTSAAPDTQYF
TGTGCCAGCAGTTCCGGGACTAGCGCGGCCCCAGATACGCAGTATTTT
>.|.|TRBJ2-1|TRBV28
CASSNLNNEQFF
TGTGCCAGCAGTAATCTAAACAATGAGCAGTTCTTC